Only one count was recorded for the clone carrying this T cell receptor beta chain. Its cognate antigen is unknown. CDR1 and CDR2 from the germline V gene are SNHLY and FYNNEI. V dropped 3 bases and J dropped 3 bases, with 11 bases sitting between them. The CDR3 contains 15 residues. Libraries were prepared by immunoSEQ multiplex PCR; TCRdb keeps only in-frame clonotypes and omits some of them. The sample carries fewer than 85,000 clones, 96% recorded once. This sample was included in a study of cytomegalovirus exposure and HLA in healthy donors. Study-wide points: Investigators reported 150 to 200 TCR beta chains as tied to cytomegalovirus. There were a few CMV-associated chains whose specificity for CMV antigens was confirmed in vitro.

The sequencing input was PBMCs. The rearrangement uses TRBV2 and TRBJ2-2; D is possibly TRBD2 (5 bases). The receptor was isolated from a woman younger than 35 in good health and CMV-seronegative. The CDR3 protein is CASSEKRPYTGELFF. CDR3 sequence (DNA): TGTGCCAGCAGTGAGAAGCGGCCGTACACCGGGGAGCTGTTTTTT.